The present TCR beta chain was sequenced within a study of blood T cell repertoires in COVID-19. Across about two dozen US areas, participants ranged in age from about 18 to 100 years. Participants had their cohort set by participant-reported clinical history. Assay used: immunoSEQ multiplex PCR; TCRdb lists only in-frame clones, some missing. The data show about 230,000 clones, 65% to 90% seen once. Trimming removed 0 bases at V and 10 bases at J, with 12 bases between. The CDR3 extends over 12 amino acids. Germline lookup yields CDR1 GTSNPN and CDR2 SVGIG (reference sequence). The chain carries TRBV30 and TRBJ1-1; D not certain. The material sequenced was PBMCs or T cells enriched from blood (not recorded which). The source is a man aged 18-30 years who had recovered from COVID-19. Here the CDR3 DNA reads TGTGCCTGGAGTGTTAATTTCGCCGGAGCTTTCTTT. Amino acid sequence: CAWSVNFAGAFF.